A single sample is the source of the 7 T cell receptor beta chains below, sequenced in a study of cytomegalovirus exposure and HLA in healthy donors. The study ran its PCR with 60 Vbeta and 13 Jbeta primers. TCRdb's copy holds only in-frame clones and misses some; the assay was immunoSEQ multiplex PCR. The data show 150,000 to 200,000 clones, roughly 78% seen once. Sequenced input: PBMCs. The source is a woman in her thirties or forties in good health and CMV-seronegative.

This clone was recorded a few times. This sequence joins TRBV9 and TRBJ1-2; D is ambiguous. Germline V lookup: CDR1 SGDLS, CDR2 YYNGEE. The CDR3 spans 14 residues. Trimming stripped 4 bases from V and 5 bases from J, with 15 bases between. CDR3 bases: TGTGCCAGCAGCCCCCGGGAGGGCGTATATGGCTACACCTTC. It codes for CASSPREGVYGYTF.

This clone was observed once. The chain uses TRBV7-9 and TRBJ2-1; D is possibly TRBD2 (5 bases). The CDR3 length is 13 residues. CDR1 is SEHNR and CDR2 is FQNEAQ in the germline V gene (reference sequence). The V end was cut by 0 bases, the J end by 7 bases, with 7 bases between. CDR3: CASSLAGSNEQFF. CDR3 bases: TGTGCCAGCAGCTTAGCTGGGAGTAATGAGCAGTTCTTC.

V gene TRBV19 combines with J gene TRBJ1-2, with D uncertain. The CDR3 has 13 residues. CDR1 LNHDA and CDR2 SQIVND come from the germline V gene (reference sequence). V was cut by 5 bases and J by 4 bases, with 11 bases left in between. The CDR3 reads CASSVGGGYGYTF. CDR3 coding DNA: TGTGCCAGTAGTGTCGGAGGTGGCTATGGCTACACCTTC.

DNA for the CDR3: TGTGCCAGCAGTTACTCGAGCTCACAGTACAATTCACCCCTCCACTTT. Translating it yields CASSYSSSQYNSPLHF. The rearrangement uses TRBV6-5 and TRBJ1-6; unclear D gene. Germline values: CDR1 MNHEY, CDR2 SVGAGI. Trimming stripped 0 bases from V and 7 bases from J, with 13 bases between. CDR3 size: 16 residues.

This clone was recorded a few times. The chain recombines TRBV4-2 with TRBJ1-1, with TRBD1 matching over 8 bases. V lost 4 bases to trimming and J lost 4 bases; unmatched junction nucleotides: 2. From germline, CDR1 is LGHNA and CDR2 YNFKEQ. The CDR3 has 13 residues. The CDR3 DNA follows: TGTGCCAGCAGCCCCACAGGGGGCACTGAAGCTTTCTTT. This gives the protein CASSPTGGTEAFF.

This sequence joins TRBV7-3 and TRBJ2-7; possible D gene TRBD1, 5 bases. Germline loops: CDR1 SGHTA, CDR2 FQGTGA. The V and J ends lost 5 bases and 8 bases respectively, with 16 bases between them. The length of the CDR3 is 13 residues. The DNA for the CDR3 is TGTGCCAGCAGCCCATACCAGGGTTTACAGCAGTACTTC. Translation: CASSPYQGLQQYF.

This chain connects TRBV29-1 to TRBJ1-1; TRBD1 matches at 10 bases. The junction had 6 bases not matched to a gene; V was cut back by 4 bases and J by 4 bases. CDR1 SQVTM and CDR2 ANQGSEA come from the germline V gene. The CDR3 totals 14 residues. Written as DNA, the CDR3 is TGCAGCGTTGGACAGGGGGCGCTGGGCACTGAAGCTTTCTTT. Translation: CSVGQGALGTEAFF.